This T cell receptor (beta chain) emerged from a study of cytomegalovirus exposure and HLA in healthy donors. Study context: The 120 validation repertoires matched the roughly 670 first-cohort repertoires in platform, a later analysis reported.

Only in-frame clones appear in the TCRdb table, and some are missing; sequencing was by immunoSEQ multiplex PCR. Among 150,000 to 200,000 clones listed, 84% were seen once. Of note for this clone: Its specificity is not known.

Overall study results and limits: In the roughly 130 validation repertoires, a later analysis found that first-cohort TCR clusters tended to co-occur. Many donors carried some public TCRs, although rarity characterized most TCR sequences. The study designated 150 or so TCR beta chains cytomegalovirus-associated.

This CDR3 has 15 residues. The V and J ends lost 3 bases and 4 bases respectively, with 15 bases between them. The germline V gene has CDR1 SQVTM and CDR2 ANQGSEA. The material sequenced was PBMCs. The receptor was derived from a man aged 25 to 45 in good health and CMV-seropositive. V is TRBV29-1 and J is TRBJ2-2; the D gene is possibly TRBD1 (7 bases). CDR3 DNA: TGCAGCGTTGATTCTCCAGGGGGGATCACCGGGGAGCTGTTTTTT. It is translated as CSVDSPGGITGELFF.